The 9 T cell receptor beta chains below were found in one sample sequenced in a study of cytomegalovirus exposure and HLA in healthy donors. Vbeta (60) and Jbeta (13) primers were used in the PCR. Here immunoSEQ multiplex PCR was the method, and the copy in TCRdb shows in-frame clones only, minus some. The data hold about 190,000 clones, with roughly 84% observed a single time. The source material was PBMCs. The source of these receptors is a woman between 45 and 65 years old in good health and CMV-seropositive.

The chain couples TRBV6-5 to TRBJ2-7, with a tentative D call TRBD2 (6 bases). CDR1 MNHEY and CDR2 SVGAGI come from the germline V gene. This CDR3 is built from 13 residues. Trimming pared 10 bases from V and 2 bases from J, leaving 15 bases between. DNA for the CDR3: TGTGCCACTCGGGCGGGGAATCCCTACGAGCAGTACTTC. Its translation: CATRAGNPYEQYF.

This rearrangement joins TRBV4-1 to TRBJ2-3; 7 positions match TRBD2. CDR1 and CDR2 from the germline V gene are MGHRA and YSYEKL. The length of the CDR3 is 17 residues. Trimming cost V 1 base and J 3 bases; bases outside gene matches: 10. The CDR3 region is CASSQGFGGGLTDTQYF. The CDR3 coding sequence is TGCGCCAGCAGCCAAGGGTTCGGCGGGGGATTGACAGATACGCAGTATTTT.

In its sample, this clone was seen once. The chain recombines TRBV5-4 with TRBJ1-2; perhaps TRBD1 as D (5 bases). Germline assignment: CDR1 SGHNT and CDR2 YYREEE (reference sequence). V lost 3 bases to trimming and J lost 4 bases, with 13 bases between them. The CDR3 is 14 amino acids. Here the CDR3 reads CASSSDGGGYGYTF. Here the CDR3 DNA reads TGTGCCAGCAGCTCGGACGGCGGGGGCTATGGCTACACCTTC.

The CDR3 region has the DNA TGTGCCAGCAGTAGGGGGCTAACTGAAGCTTTCTTT. Amino acids: CASSRGLTEAFF. The rearrangement joins TRBV6-6 to TRBJ1-1; 7 bases align to TRBD1. The CDR3 contains 12 residues. CDR1 and CDR2 from the germline V gene are MNHNY and SVGAGI (reference sequence). V dropped 5 bases and J dropped 5; count of bases not matched to a gene: 2.

The J gene is TRBJ2-5, the V gene TRBV4-1; 8 nucleotides line up with TRBD1. The CDR3 is 17 amino acids. CDR1 is MGHRA and CDR2 is YSYEKL in the germline V gene. Trimming cost V 0 bases and J 5 bases; bases outside gene matches: 11. The CDR3 spells CASSQDFSRTGLETQYF. CDR3 nucleotides: TGCGCCAGCAGCCAAGATTTTTCGCGGACAGGGTTGGAGACCCAGTACTTC.

The gene calls are TRBV19 and TRBJ2-6; D not certain. Trimming stripped 5 bases from V and 5 bases from J, with 13 bases between. The germline V gene encodes CDR1 LNHDA and CDR2 SQIVND (reference sequence). There are 15 residues in the CDR3. The CDR3, as DNA: TGTGCCAGTAGTTCCGGTCGATCAAGGGCCAACGTCCTGACTTTC. The encoded protein is CASSSGRSRANVLTF.

The chain carries TRBV6-6 and TRBJ1-1, with a possible D match to TRBD1 (6 bases). The germline V gene encodes CDR1 MNHNY and CDR2 SVGAGI (reference sequence). The CDR3 consists of 15 residues. The V gene lost 7 bases and the J gene lost 1 base, with 16 bases spanning the gap. The CDR3 is CASTPLGHQNTEAFF. DNA for the CDR3: TGTGCCAGCACCCCTTTGGGACACCAGAACACTGAAGCTTTCTTT.

The V and J genes are TRBV6-4 and TRBJ2-3; D is ambiguous. The CDR3 runs to 13 residues. Germline assignment: CDR1 MRHNA and CDR2 SNTAGT. V lost 4 bases to trimming and J lost 1 base, with 6 bases between them. Written as DNA, the CDR3 is TGTGCCAGCAGTGTTGCGGGCACAGATACGCAGTATTTT. It is translated as CASSVAGTDTQYF.

The chain employs TRBV12-5 and TRBJ2-5; TRBD2 aligns across 9 bases. The CDR3 contains 14 residues. Germline assignment: CDR1 LGHNT and CDR2 FRNRAP. V shed 3 bases, J shed 14 bases, and the junction held 13 bases outside the gene matches. The CDR3 nucleotides read TGTGCTAGTGGTTTACGCCCCGGAGCGGGGGGCCACTACTTC. Amino acid sequence: CASGLRPGAGGHYF.